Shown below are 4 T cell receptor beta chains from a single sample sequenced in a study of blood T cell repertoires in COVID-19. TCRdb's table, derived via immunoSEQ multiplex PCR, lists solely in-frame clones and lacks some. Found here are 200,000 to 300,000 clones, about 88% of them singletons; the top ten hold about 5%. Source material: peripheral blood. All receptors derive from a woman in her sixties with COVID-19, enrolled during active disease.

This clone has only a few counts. CDR3 DNA sequence: TGTGCCAGCACAGTAGCCCAAAACGAGCAGTACTTC. Its translation is CASTVAQNEQYF. This rearrangement joins TRBV6-5 to TRBJ2-7, with unresolved D. V dropped 7 bases and J dropped 5 bases, with 12 bases sitting between them. Germline V CDR1 and CDR2: MNHEY, SVGAGI. CDR3 length equals 12 residues.

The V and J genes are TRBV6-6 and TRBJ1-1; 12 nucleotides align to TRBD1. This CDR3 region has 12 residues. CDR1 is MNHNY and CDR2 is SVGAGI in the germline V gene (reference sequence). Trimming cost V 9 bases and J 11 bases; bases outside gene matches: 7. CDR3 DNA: TGTGCCAGTAAGGCGGGACAGGGGGCGGCTTTCTTT. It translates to CASKAGQGAAFF.

CDR3 sequence reads: CASSLDQAGGRDTQYF. CDR3 DNA: TGTGCCAGCAGCTTAGATCAAGCGGGAGGGAGAGATACGCAGTATTTT. V and J are TRBV11-2 and TRBJ2-3; 10 positions agree with TRBD2. This CDR3 comprises 16 residues. J lost 5 bases, V lost 0 bases, and 5 bases had no gene match. The V gene's germline CDR1 is SGHAT and CDR2 FQNNGV.

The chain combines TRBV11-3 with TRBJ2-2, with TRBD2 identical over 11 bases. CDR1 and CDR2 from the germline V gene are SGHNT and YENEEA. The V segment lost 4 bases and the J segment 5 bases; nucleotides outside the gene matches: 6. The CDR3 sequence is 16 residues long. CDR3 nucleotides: TGTGCCAGCAGCTGGAGACTAGCGGGAAGGACCGGGGAGCTGTTTTTT. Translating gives CASSWRLAGRTGELFF.